These 13 T cell receptor beta chains came from one sample sequenced in a study of regulatory T cells in long-lasting Graves disease. HTBI primers from iRepertoire and Arm-PCR of CDR3 regions yielded the TCR beta libraries. Each CDR3 protein is one row after TCRdb ran MiXCR on the multiplex PCR reads. Among 350,000 to 450,000 distinct CDR3 sequences listed, approximately 25% were seen once. The time point denotes: persistent/refractory GD, antithyroid drugs over 5 years with positive TRAb. PBMC-extracted RNA yielded the TCR library. The sample here was peripheral blood mononuclear cells (PBMCs), taken when the disease was refractory, from a patient treated with antithyroid drugs. These receptors were taken from a woman aged 40 to 49 with Graves disease.

This clonotype was seen only a few times. A much larger clone differs by one base, so this may be a read error. This chain connects TRBV12-3 or TRBV12-4 to TRBJ1-4, with unresolved D. The CDR3 runs 13 residues. The CDR3 spells CASSLITNEELFF. CDR3 nucleotide sequence: TGTGCCAGCAGTTTAATTACTAATGAAGAACTGTTTTTT.

The chain has TRBV27 and TRBJ2-4; 10 bases agree with TRBD2. The CDR3 sequence is 17 residues long. Trimming removed 7 bases from V and 3 bases from J; junction bases left unmatched: 12. Germline V gives CDR1 MNHEY, CDR2 SMNVEV (reference sequence). This CDR3 reads CASTSSYSGRNKNIQYF. The CDR3 nucleotides read TGTGCCAGCACCTCCTCTTATAGCGGGAGGAACAAAAACATTCAGTACTTC.

The J gene is TRBJ1-4, the V gene TRBV6-1; TRBD1 matches 11 bases. Losses at the gene ends were 6 bases for V and 13 bases for J; bases not matched to a gene: 7. The CDR3 length is 13 residues. Germline CDR1 and CDR2: MNHNS and SASEGT. The CDR3 nucleotides are TGTGCCAGCAGGGACAGGGGGCCCACAGGACTGTTTTTT. This sequence encodes CASRDRGPTGLFF.

A remark on this clonotype: Germline and junction disagree at one end, which may indicate a read error. The chain joins TRBV11-2 to TRBJ2-7, with 7 bases matching TRBD2. Germline-derived CDR1 and CDR2 are SGHAT and FQNNGV. CDR3 length: 15 residues. The DNA of the CDR3 is TGTGCCAGCAGCCTGACTATCGGCGGGGACTACGTGCAGTACTTC. This sequence encodes CASSLTIGGDYVQYF.

Note on this clonotype: One base away lies a much larger clone, so this may be a sequencing read error. The chain carries TRBV10-3 and TRBJ1-1; D perhaps matches TRBD1 (6 bases). The CDR3 consists of 12 residues. Germline V gene lookup returns CDR1 ENHRY and CDR2 SYGVKD. The V end was cut by 7 bases, the J end by 8 bases, with 14 bases between. CDR3 sequence reads: CAITGSTGEAFF. The CDR3 nucleotides are TGTGCCATCACTGGGAGCACAGGGGAAGCTTTCTTT.

This clonotype showed up just a few times. This rearrangement joins TRBV7-3 to TRBJ1-1; D gene unclear. The CDR3 contains 18 residues. V dropped 2 bases and J dropped 1 base, with 20 bases sitting between them. In germline, CDR1 is SGHTA, CDR2 FQGTGA. The DNA of the CDR3 is TGTGCCAGCAGCTTATGGACCGCTTTCACCACATCGAACACTGAAGCTTTCTTT. Translating gives CASSLWTAFTTSNTEAFF.

Only a few counts were recorded for this clonotype. This chain joins TRBV11-2 and TRBJ1-5; perhaps TRBD1 as D (5 bases). This CDR3 region has 14 residues. Between the trimmed V and J ends, which lost 1 base and 6 bases, there was a span of 10 bases. CDR1 is SGHAT, CDR2 FQNNGV, per germline. The CDR3 spells CASSLVGGSQPQHF. CDR3 DNA: TGTGCCAGCAGCTTAGTGGGGGGTAGTCAGCCCCAGCATTTT.

Only a few counts were recorded for this clonotype. The chain is built from TRBV6-6 and TRBJ1-5, with no clear D. There are 15 residues in the CDR3. V lost 0 bases and J 4 bases, leaving 10 bases between the germline ends. Germline V gene lookup returns CDR1 MNHNY and CDR2 SVGAGI (reference sequence). The CDR3 is CASSYSMPPNQPQHF. CDR3 nucleotide sequence: TGTGCCAGCAGTTACTCGATGCCACCTAATCAGCCCCAGCATTTT.

This clonotype was seen a few times. The chain is built from TRBV6-1 and TRBJ2-1; no reliable D call. This CDR3 has 11 residues. V lost 7 bases and J 3 bases, leaving 4 bases between the germline ends. In germline, CDR1 is MNHNS, CDR2 SASEGT. Here the CDR3 DNA reads TGTGCCAGCAAAAGCTACAATGAGCAGTTCTTC. It translates to CASKSYNEQFF.

This chain connects TRBV7-2 to TRBJ1-2; tentatively, D is TRBD1 (6 bases). This CDR3 spans 16 amino acids. Trimming left V 0 bases short and J 6 bases short, with 17 bases between. CDR1 is SGHTA and CDR2 is FQGNSA in the germline V gene. The CDR3 here is CASSLAPGWQGNGYTF. The CDR3 DNA reads as TGTGCCAGCAGCTTAGCCCCGGGGTGGCAGGGGAATGGCTACACCTTC.

The J gene is TRBJ1-2, the V gene TRBV28; D gene uncertain. The length of the CDR3 is 13 residues. CDR1 and CDR2 from the germline V gene are MDHEN and SYDVKM. Trimming cost V 6 bases and J 2 bases, with 10 bases left between them. This chain's CDR3 is CASSVDTNYGYTF. The CDR3 DNA sequence: TGTGCCAGCAGCGTAGACACAAACTATGGCTACACCTTC.

The sample holds many counts of this clonotype. The rearrangement joins TRBV12-3 or TRBV12-4 to TRBJ1-6; D unclear. Trimming took off 5 bases at V and 9 bases at J, with 8 bases between the two ends. CDR3 length: 12 residues. CDR3: CASSPSPSPLHF. The CDR3 coding sequence is TGTGCCAGCAGTCCTTCCCCTTCACCCCTCCACTTT.

This clonotype was counted many times. This rearrangement joins TRBV28 to TRBJ1-2, with D unresolved. V shed 3 bases and J shed 3 bases, with 8 bases lying between them. Germline assignment: CDR1 MDHEN and CDR2 SYDVKM. CDR3 size: 13 residues. This CDR3 reads CASSFSDHYGYTF. As DNA, the CDR3 is TGTGCCAGCAGTTTTTCCGATCACTATGGCTACACCTTC.